This passage covers 27 T cell receptor beta chains from one sample sequenced in a study of blood T cell repertoires in COVID-19. Generated by immunoSEQ multiplex PCR, the TCRdb table keeps only in-frame clones and is missing some. The sample lists roughly 230,000 clones, 83% seen once, with around 5.5% in the top ten. The sequencing sample was made of peripheral blood. The receptors originated from a human donor in a cohort sampled during active COVID-19.

The J gene is TRBJ1-3, the V gene TRBV5-1; no definite D call. CDR1 and CDR2 from the germline V gene are SGHRS and YFSETQ. This CDR3 has 14 amino acids. Trimming removed 2 bases from V and 0 bases from J, with 6 bases in between. The CDR3 loop is CASSFTNSGNTIYF. CDR3 coding DNA: TGCGCCAGCAGCTTTACTAACTCTGGAAACACCATATATTTT.

The chain links TRBV5-1 to TRBJ2-5, with D hard to call. CDR3 length equals 14 residues. The V end was cut by 0 bases, the J end by 2 bases, with 8 bases between. Germline-derived CDR1 and CDR2 are SGHRS and YFSETQ. DNA of the CDR3: TGCGCCAGCAGCTTGGCTGAGCCGCAAGAGACCCAGTACTTC. It yields the protein CASSLAEPQETQYF.

The chain is built from TRBV4-1 and TRBJ2-4; a weak D match, TRBD1 (6 bases). Per germline, CDR1 MGHRA and CDR2 YSYEKL. The CDR3 sequence is 16 residues long. V was pared by 3 bases and J by 0 bases, with 12 bases between. This chain's CDR3 is CASSQATGLAKNIQYF. CDR3 DNA sequence: TGCGCCAGCAGCCAGGCGACAGGACTAGCCAAAAACATTCAGTACTTC.

The chain combines TRBV7-3 with TRBJ2-5; 7 bases are shared with TRBD1. Germline V CDR1 and CDR2: SGHTA, FQGTGA. The CDR3 covers 13 residues. V lost 5 bases, J lost 7 bases, and 7 bases stayed unmatched. DNA for the CDR3: TGTGCCAGCAGCCCGACAGGGTCTGGGACCCAGTACTTC. Amino acids: CASSPTGSGTQYF.

This clone appeared a few times. The chain recombines TRBV7-6 with TRBJ1-5, with D perhaps TRBD1 (6 bases). There are 14 residues in the CDR3. Germline loops: CDR1 SGHVS, CDR2 FNYEAQ. V lost 5 bases, J lost 5 bases, and 13 bases lay in between. CDR3 protein: CASSGWGLDQPQHF. CDR3 sequence (DNA): TGTGCCAGCAGCGGCTGGGGGCTCGATCAGCCCCAGCATTTT.

This clone has just a few counts. The chain has TRBV20-1 and TRBJ2-5; a weak D match, TRBD2 (5 bases). Germline V gives CDR1 DFQATT, CDR2 SNEGSKA (reference sequence). The CDR3 is made up of 12 amino acids. V dropped 3 bases and J dropped 4 bases, with 9 bases sitting between them. CDR3 nucleotides: TGCAGTGCTAGTCTAGGAGGAGAGACCCAGTACTTC. Amino acids: CSASLGGETQYF.

This clone appeared once. This chain connects TRBV2 to TRBJ2-6; a weak D match, TRBD2 (6 bases). Germline V gene sequence: CDR1 SNHLY, CDR2 FYNNEI. The CDR3 consists of 18 residues. The V and J ends lost 4 bases and 0 bases respectively, with 16 bases between them. The CDR3 loop reads CASSADSWGVSGANVLTF. The DNA of the CDR3 is TGTGCCAGCAGTGCAGACAGCTGGGGGGTCTCTGGGGCCAACGTCCTGACTTTC.

The rearrangement uses TRBV27 and TRBJ1-2, with D possibly being TRBD1 (5 bases). This CDR3 has 15 amino acids. Germline-derived CDR1 and CDR2 are MNHEY and SMNVEV (reference sequence). V dropped 0 bases and J dropped 8 bases, with 16 bases sitting between them. In DNA, the CDR3 is TGTGCCAGCAGTTTATCGGGACTCCTTAGCATAGGCTACACCTTC. Translating it yields CASSLSGLLSIGYTF.

The chain combines TRBV25-1 with TRBJ2-7, with D possibly being TRBD2 (7 bases). The CDR3 contains 13 residues. The germline CDR1 and CDR2 sequences are MGHDK and SYGVNS. V was trimmed by 7 bases and J by 2 bases, leaving 12 bases between them. CDR3 bases: TGTGCCAGCACCCGGGGGGCTACCTACGAGCAGTACTTC. This sequence encodes CASTRGATYEQYF.

The rearrangement joins TRBV4-1 to TRBJ2-2; TRBD2 matches at 14 bases. V was clipped by 4 bases and J by 7 bases; unmatched bases: 8. The CDR3 is made up of 17 amino acids. Germline V gene sequence: CDR1 MGHRA, CDR2 YSYEKL. Here the CDR3 DNA reads TGCGCCAGCAGCCGAGGACTAGCGGGAGGTCGCGGCGGGGAGCTGTTTTTT. This gives the protein CASSRGLAGGRGGELFF.

The V and J genes are TRBV27 and TRBJ2-1; possible D gene TRBD2, 5 bases. The CDR3 runs 16 residues. V lost 1 base and J 0 bases, leaving 10 bases between the germline ends. Germline V lookup: CDR1 MNHEY, CDR2 SMNVEV (reference sequence). In DNA, the CDR3 is TGTGCCAGCAGTTTATACAGCGGCGTCTCCTACAATGAGCAGTTCTTC. Translating gives CASSLYSGVSYNEQFF.

This chain uses TRBV25-1 with TRBJ1-1; 7 bases agree with TRBD1. There are 14 residues in the CDR3. V lost 4 bases and J lost 1; bases outside the gene matches: 3. Germline CDR1 and CDR2: MGHDK and SYGVNS. The CDR3 bases are TGTGCCAGCAGTGCGGGACAGACGAACACTGAAGCTTTCTTT. It yields the protein CASSAGQTNTEAFF.

The CDR3, as DNA: TGCGCCAGCAGCCACCGGACAGGTGGGGACTACGAGCAGTACTTC. It yields the protein CASSHRTGGDYEQYF. The V call is TRBV5-1, the J call TRBJ2-7, with 7 positions matching TRBD1. This CDR3 contains 15 residues. V dropped 4 bases and J dropped 3; count of bases not matched to a gene: 10. CDR1 and CDR2 (germline): SGHRS, YFSETQ. The variable domain in full, completed from reference TRBV5-1 and TRBJ2-7, reads KAGVTQTPRYLIKTRGQQVTLSCSPISGHRSVSWYQQTPGQGLQFLFEYFSETQRNKGNFPGRFSGRQFSNSRSEMNVSTLELGDSALYLCASSHRTGGDYEQYFGPGTRLTVT.

The chain links TRBV5-6 to TRBJ2-2, with TRBD1 matching 7 bases. The trim removed 4 bases at V and 0 bases at J, leaving 3 bases unmatched. This CDR3 comprises 15 residues. Germline V gives CDR1 SGHDT, CDR2 YYEEEE. The CDR3 bases are TGTGCCAGCAGCCCAGACAGGGCGAACACCGGGGAGCTGTTTTTT. It codes for CASSPDRANTGELFF.

J is TRBJ1-1 and V is TRBV30, with TRBD1 matching 7 bases. Germline lookup yields CDR1 GTSNPN and CDR2 SVGIG (reference sequence). Germline trimming cut 3 bases from V and 3 bases from J; bases unmatched to any gene: 13. The length of the CDR3 is 16 residues. The CDR3 coding sequence is TGTGCCTGGAGACGGACAGGACGTGTATTGTACACTGAAGCTTTCTTT. Encoded protein: CAWRRTGRVLYTEAFF.

The chain links TRBV19 to TRBJ1-2, with TRBD1 matching 7 bases. Germline CDR1 LNHDA, CDR2 SQIVND (reference sequence). The CDR3 has 15 amino acids. Trimming took 3 bases from V and 5 from J; bases not matched to a gene: 9. This CDR3 reads CASSIGQAHEYGYTF. DNA of the CDR3: TGTGCCAGTAGTATCGGACAGGCTCACGAGTATGGCTACACCTTC.

This clone was found once. This chain connects TRBV30 to TRBJ2-7, with TRBD1 matching 7 bases. Germline lookup yields CDR1 GTSNPN and CDR2 SVGIG (reference sequence). This CDR3 spans 11 amino acids. With 2 bases clipped from V and 6 bases from J, the junction kept 1 base outside the gene matches. CDR3 in amino acids: CAWSSGGEQYF. CDR3 DNA: TGTGCCTGGAGTTCAGGGGGCGAGCAGTACTTC.

V usage is TRBV9 and J usage is TRBJ1-6; weak D call: TRBD1 (6 bases). The CDR3 spans 14 residues. V was shortened by 0 bases and J by 10 bases, with 11 bases between the two germline ends. Looked up from germline, CDR1 is SGDLS and CDR2 is YYNGEE. The CDR3 coding sequence is TGTGCCAGCAGCGTAGAGTCAGGGGCGTCACCCCTCCACTTT. This gives the protein CASSVESGASPLHF.

On this clone itself: Other nucleotide sequences in the sample specify the same CDR3. This chain's CDR3 is CASRTGSYGYTF. The CDR3 DNA follows: TGTGCCAGTAGAACAGGATCCTATGGCTACACCTTC. The V call is TRBV19, the J call TRBJ1-2, with D possibly matching TRBD1 (5 bases). Between the trimmed V and J ends, which lost 6 bases and 4 bases, there was a span of 9 bases. This CDR3 is 12 amino acids long. Germline V gene lookup returns CDR1 LNHDA and CDR2 SQIVND (reference sequence).

The chain is built from TRBV28 and TRBJ2-7; D unclear. The V end was cut by 6 bases, the J end by 0 bases, with 18 bases between. This CDR3 contains 16 residues. Per the germline V gene, CDR1 is MDHEN and CDR2 is SYDVKM. The CDR3 here is CASSTIRHLPSYEQYF. CDR3 DNA sequence: TGTGCCAGCAGCACAATACGACACCTGCCCTCCTACGAGCAGTACTTC.

The V call is TRBV6-6, the J call TRBJ1-5, with 7 nucleotides matching TRBD1. This CDR3 spans 13 amino acids. CDR1 MNHNY and CDR2 SVGAGI come from the germline V gene (reference sequence). J gave up 6 bases and V 8 bases, and 7 bases lay outside the gene matches. CDR3 in amino acids: CASSRQGGQPQHF. Here the CDR3 DNA reads TGTGCCAGCTCGCGACAGGGCGGTCAGCCCCAGCATTTT.

The count of this clone is one. For the CDR3, the DNA is TGTGCCAGCAGCACCCACAGGGCTGTTGACACCGGGGAGCTGTTTTTT. Translated: CASSTHRAVDTGELFF. V and J are TRBV7-6 and TRBJ2-2; maybe TRBD1 (6 bases). V was pared by 5 bases and J by 3 bases, with 16 bases between. The CDR3 sequence is 16 residues long. The germline V gene has CDR1 SGHVS and CDR2 FNYEAQ.

This clone was counted only a few times. The chain uses TRBV6-6 and TRBJ2-1; D is uncertain. V shed 0 bases and J shed 14 bases, with 14 bases lying between them. Germline V gene data show CDR1 as MNHNY and CDR2 as SVGAGI (reference sequence). The CDR3 has 13 residues. CDR3 nucleotides: TGTGCCAGCAGTTACTCGCGAGAGGCACCAGAGTTCTTC. Translation gives CASSYSREAPEFF.

V is TRBV12-3 or TRBV12-4 and J is TRBJ2-6, with D perhaps matching TRBD1 (5 bases). V lost 7 bases and J 7 bases, leaving 11 bases between the germline ends. This CDR3 is 13 amino acids long. In DNA form, the CDR3 reads TGTGCCAGCATTATAGACAGTGCCAACGTCCTGACTTTC. Translating gives CASIIDSANVLTF.

The chain employs TRBV21-1 and TRBJ1-2; the table's D call, TRBD1, was not checked against the DNA. TRBV21-1 represents a pseudogene. The CDR3 contains 12 residues. Here the CDR3 reads CASSLDSFGYTF. The CDR3 DNA is TGTGCCAGCAGCCTTGACAGCTTTGGCTACACCTTC.

This chain connects TRBV19 to TRBJ2-3; 14 bases agree with TRBD2. The germline gives CDR1 LNHDA, CDR2 SQIVND (reference sequence). The CDR3 consists of 15 residues. V lost 4 bases, J lost 4 bases, and 1 base stayed unmatched. CDR3 residues: CASSTTSGGADTQYF. Written as DNA, the CDR3 is TGTGCCAGTAGTACGACTAGCGGGGGGGCAGATACGCAGTATTTT.

The chain employs TRBV18 and TRBJ2-1, with TRBD2 matching over 11 bases. V dropped 0 bases and J dropped 10; count of bases not matched to a gene: 11. Germline V CDR1 and CDR2: KGHSH, LQKENI. This CDR3 comprises 17 residues. The CDR3 nucleotides read TGTGCCAGCTCACCACCGGGATCCGGGACTAGCGGCCTCGAGCAGTTCTTC. Protein: CASSPPGSGTSGLEQFF.